The 9 T cell receptor beta chains below come from one sample, sequenced in a study of tumor-infiltrating lymphocytes in primary liver carcinoma. Joint extraction of RNA and DNA used roughly 19-31 mg of bulk tissue that was unsorted. The authors made TCR beta cDNA from approximately 490 ng total RNA with a constant-region primer. ARM-PCR, slightly modified, supplied the TCR beta libraries through three nested multiplex PCR rounds. TRBV1-TRBV30 forward primers and a C-beta reverse primer were used in the first two PCR rounds, which each ran for 10 cycles. From the multiplex PCR reads, TCRdb called clonotypes with MiXCR, one entry per CDR3 protein. The data hold tens of thousands of distinct CDR3 sequences, with over 60% observed a single time. Sequencing input: liver tumor tissue from sampling region 5. Subset specified: tumor region T5, tumor centre. Receptors were obtained from a woman aged 25 to 39 with primary liver carcinoma and hepatitis B virus infection.

Notes on this clonotype: One base away lies a much larger clone, so this may be a sequencing read error. The V call is TRBV7-9, the J call TRBJ2-1; D ambiguous. Germline V CDR1 and CDR2: SEHNR, FQNEAQ (reference sequence). The CDR3 is made up of 11 amino acids. The CDR3 sequence: CASRRDNERFF. CDR3 in DNA: TGTGCCAGCAGGCGCGACAATGAGCGGTTCTTC.

A few counts support this clonotype. The rearrangement joins TRBV7-3 to TRBJ2-1; D call uncertain. Between the trimmed V and J ends, which lost 5 bases and 6 bases, there was a span of 11 bases. Germline V lookup: CDR1 SGHTA, CDR2 FQGTGA. The CDR3 length is 13 residues. In DNA, the CDR3 is TGTGCCAGCAGCATTAGGAGCTCCAATGAGCAGTTCTTC. It yields the protein CASSIRSSNEQFF. The whole variable domain, filled in from reference TRBV7-3 and TRBJ2-1, reads GAGVSQTPSNKVTEKGKYVELRCDPISGHTALYWYRQSLGQGPEFLIYFQGTGAADDSGLPNDRFFAVRPEGSVSTLKIQRTERGDSAVYLCASSIRSSNEQFFGPGTRLTVL.

This clonotype was counted ten times or more. The conserved closing phenylalanine or tryptophan is absent in this CDR3, likely reflecting a read error. The genes are TRBV11-2 and TRBJ2-3, with D tentatively TRBD1 or TRBD2 (7 bases each). Germline V gene lookup returns CDR1 SGHAT and CDR2 FQNNGV. The CDR3 runs 16 residues. In DNA, the CDR3 is TGTGCCAGCAGCCGGACGCGACAGGGAGGGGGAGATGCGCAGTATCTT. Its translation is CASSRTRQGGGDAQYL.

To note about this clonotype: Mismatch with germline at one junction end may stem from a read error. The V call is TRBV11-2, the J call TRBJ2-7, with TRBD1 as a possible D gene (5 bases). The germline CDR1 and CDR2 sequences are SGHAT and FQNNGV. This CDR3 contains 16 residues. CDR3 bases: TGTGCCAACAGCTCATATCAGGGTCCCTACGTCTACGAGCTGTACTTC. Protein sequence: CANSSYQGPYVYELYF.

Comments on this clonotype: At one boundary the junction diverges from the germline segment, which might be a read error. The chain combines TRBV11-2 with TRBJ2-7; 7 bases agree with TRBD2. Germline V gives CDR1 SGHAT, CDR2 FQNNGV. The CDR3 is made up of 16 amino acids. CDR3 sequence: CACSSFQGGSGSEQYF. For the CDR3, the DNA is TGTGCCTGCAGCTCCTTTCAGGGAGGGAGTGGTAGTGAGCAGTACTTC.

This clonotype was observed once. The chain combines TRBV6-5 with TRBJ2-2; possible D gene TRBD2, 6 bases. Germline V gene sequence: CDR1 MNHEY, CDR2 SVGAGI. The CDR3 is 15 amino acids. V dropped 5 bases and J dropped 13 bases, with 23 bases sitting between them. CDR3 DNA: TGTGCCAGCAGTCTCATGGGACTGAACATCTGGGGGCTGTTTTTT. Protein sequence: CASSLMGLNIWGLFF.

Comment on this clonotype: A junction boundary mismatches the germline segment, possibly from a read error. The chain employs TRBV5-4 and TRBJ1-6; D not resolved. The CDR3 spans 15 residues. Germline V gives CDR1 SGHNT, CDR2 YYREEE (reference sequence). CDR3 in DNA: TGTGCCAGCAGCCCAAGGGCTGGGGATAATTCACCCTTCCATTTT. Encoded protein: CASSPRAGDNSPFHF.

For this clonotype: One end of the junction does not line up with germline, which may come from a read error. This sequence joins TRBV11-2 and TRBJ2-7, with 7 positions matching TRBD2. Germline CDR1 and CDR2: SGHAT and FQNNGV. The CDR3 loop spans 14 amino acids. CDR3 loop: CSSSLPGLRYEQYF. DNA for the CDR3: TGTTCCAGCAGCCTGCCGGGACTACGCTACGAGCAGTACTTC.

A remark on this clonotype: Its ends do not fully match the called genes, so a read error is possible. V and J are TRBV7-8 and TRBJ2-7; D gene uncertain. CDR1 is SGHVS and CDR2 is FQNEAQ in the germline V gene. The CDR3 totals 18 residues. The CDR3 loop reads CASSLGRGRAMSSYEQYF. The CDR3 DNA reads TGTGCCAGTAGCTTGGGTCGCGGTCGTGCTATGAGCTCCTACGAGCAGTACTTC. Full variable domain (missing parts from reference TRBV7-8 and TRBJ2-7): GAGVSQSPRYKVAKRGQDVALRCDPISGHVSLFWYQQALGQGPEFLTYFQNEAQLDKSGLPSDRFFAERPEGSVSTLKIQRTQQEDSAVYLCASSLGRGRAMSSYEQYFGPGTRLTVT.